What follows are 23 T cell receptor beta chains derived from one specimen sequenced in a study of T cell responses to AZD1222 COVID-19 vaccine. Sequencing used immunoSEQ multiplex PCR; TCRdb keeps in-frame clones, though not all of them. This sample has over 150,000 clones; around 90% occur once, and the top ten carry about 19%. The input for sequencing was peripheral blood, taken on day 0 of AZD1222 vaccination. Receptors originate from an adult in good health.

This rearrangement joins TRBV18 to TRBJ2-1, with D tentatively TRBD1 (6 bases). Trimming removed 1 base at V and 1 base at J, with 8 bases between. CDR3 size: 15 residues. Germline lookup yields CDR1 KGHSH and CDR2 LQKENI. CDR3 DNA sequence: TGTGCCAGCTCACCACGGGACAAATCCTACAATGAGCAGTTCTTC. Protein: CASSPRDKSYNEQFF.

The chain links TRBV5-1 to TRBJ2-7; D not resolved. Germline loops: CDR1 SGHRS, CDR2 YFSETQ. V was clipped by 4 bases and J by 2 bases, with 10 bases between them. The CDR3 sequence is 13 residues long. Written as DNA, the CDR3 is TGCGCCAGCAGCCCGGGCCCAGCCTACGAGCAGTACTTC. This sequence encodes CASSPGPAYEQYF.

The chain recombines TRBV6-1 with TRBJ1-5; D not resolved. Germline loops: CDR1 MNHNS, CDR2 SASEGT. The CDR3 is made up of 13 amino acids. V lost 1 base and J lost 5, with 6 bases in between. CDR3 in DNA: TGTGCCAGCAGTGAAGAGTGGGATCAGCCCCAGCATTTT. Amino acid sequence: CASSEEWDQPQHF.

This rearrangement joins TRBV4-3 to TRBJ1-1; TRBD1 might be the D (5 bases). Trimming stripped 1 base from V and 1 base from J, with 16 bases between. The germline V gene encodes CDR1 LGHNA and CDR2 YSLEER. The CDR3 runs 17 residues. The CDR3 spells CASSQGGLTDQNTEAFF. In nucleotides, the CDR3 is TGCGCCAGCAGCCAAGGAGGGCTGACAGACCAGAACACTGAAGCTTTCTTT.

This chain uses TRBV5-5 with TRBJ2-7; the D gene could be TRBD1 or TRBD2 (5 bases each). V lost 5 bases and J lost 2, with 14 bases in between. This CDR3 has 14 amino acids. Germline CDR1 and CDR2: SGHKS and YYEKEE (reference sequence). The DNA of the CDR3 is TGTGCCAGCAGTGACTACAGGACAACCTACGAGCAGTACTTC. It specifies CASSDYRTTYEQYF. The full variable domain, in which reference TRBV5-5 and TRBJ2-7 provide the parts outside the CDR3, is DAGVTQSPTHLIKTRGQQVTLRCSPISGHKSVSWYQQVLGQGPQFIFQYYEKEERGRGNFPDRFSARQFPNYSSELNVNALLLGDSALYLCASSDYRTTYEQYFGPGTRLTVT.

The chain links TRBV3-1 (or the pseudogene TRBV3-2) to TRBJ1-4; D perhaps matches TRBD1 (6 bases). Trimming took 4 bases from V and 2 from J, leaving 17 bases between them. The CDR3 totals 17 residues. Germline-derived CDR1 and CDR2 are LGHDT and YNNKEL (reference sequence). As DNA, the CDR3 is TGTGCCAGCAGCCCTGAGGCTGACAGGAGGACTAATGAAAAACTGTTTTTT. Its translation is CASSPEADRRTNEKLFF.

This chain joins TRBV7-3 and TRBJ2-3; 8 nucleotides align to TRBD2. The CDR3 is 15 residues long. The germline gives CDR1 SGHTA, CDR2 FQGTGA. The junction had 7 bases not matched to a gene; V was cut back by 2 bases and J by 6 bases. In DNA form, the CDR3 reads TGTGCCAGCAGCTTACTAGCGGGCCGAGGGGATACGCAGTATTTT. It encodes CASSLLAGRGDTQYF.

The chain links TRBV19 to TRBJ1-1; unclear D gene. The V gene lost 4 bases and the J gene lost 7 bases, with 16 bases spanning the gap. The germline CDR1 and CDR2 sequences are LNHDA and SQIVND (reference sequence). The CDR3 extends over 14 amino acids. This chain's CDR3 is CASSSSPFSREAFF. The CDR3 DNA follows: TGTGCCAGTAGTAGCTCGCCCTTTTCTCGTGAAGCTTTCTTT.

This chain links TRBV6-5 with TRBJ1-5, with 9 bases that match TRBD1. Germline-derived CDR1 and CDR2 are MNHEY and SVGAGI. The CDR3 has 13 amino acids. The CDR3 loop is CSHRDRATEPQHF. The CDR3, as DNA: TGTTCACACAGGGACAGGGCAACTGAGCCCCAGCATTTT.

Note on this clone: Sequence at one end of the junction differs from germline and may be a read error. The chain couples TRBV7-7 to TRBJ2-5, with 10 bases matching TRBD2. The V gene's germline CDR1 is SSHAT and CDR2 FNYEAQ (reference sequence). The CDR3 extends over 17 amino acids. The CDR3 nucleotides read TGTGCTAGCAGCTTAGCCCCTAGCGGGGGACGCCAAGAGACCCAGTACTTC. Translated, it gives CASSLAPSGGRQETQYF.

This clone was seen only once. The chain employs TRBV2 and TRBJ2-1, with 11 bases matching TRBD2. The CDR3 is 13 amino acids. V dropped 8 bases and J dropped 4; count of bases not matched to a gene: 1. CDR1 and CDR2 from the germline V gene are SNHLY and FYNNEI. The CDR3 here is CASWTSGYNEQFF. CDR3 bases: TGTGCCAGCTGGACTAGCGGGTACAATGAGCAGTTCTTC.

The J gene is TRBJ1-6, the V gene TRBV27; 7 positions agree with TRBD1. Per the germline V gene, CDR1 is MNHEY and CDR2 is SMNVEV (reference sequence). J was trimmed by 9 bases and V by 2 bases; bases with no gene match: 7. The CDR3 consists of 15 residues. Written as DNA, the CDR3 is TGTGCCAGCAGTTTAGGAGGGGACAGTCGTTCACCCCTCCACTTT. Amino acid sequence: CASSLGGDSRSPLHF.

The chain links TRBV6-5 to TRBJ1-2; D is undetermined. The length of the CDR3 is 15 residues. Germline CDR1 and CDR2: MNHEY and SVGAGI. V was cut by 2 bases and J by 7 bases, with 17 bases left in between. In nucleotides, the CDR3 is TGTGCCAGCAGTTACGAGCCTGATCACTCGGGTGGCTACACCTTC. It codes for CASSYEPDHSGGYTF.

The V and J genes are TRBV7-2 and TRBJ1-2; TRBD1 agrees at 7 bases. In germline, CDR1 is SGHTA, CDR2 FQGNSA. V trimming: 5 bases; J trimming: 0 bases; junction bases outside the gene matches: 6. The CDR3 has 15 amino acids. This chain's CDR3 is CASSHRTGANYGYTF. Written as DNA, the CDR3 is TGTGCCAGCAGCCATCGGACAGGCGCTAACTATGGCTACACCTTC.

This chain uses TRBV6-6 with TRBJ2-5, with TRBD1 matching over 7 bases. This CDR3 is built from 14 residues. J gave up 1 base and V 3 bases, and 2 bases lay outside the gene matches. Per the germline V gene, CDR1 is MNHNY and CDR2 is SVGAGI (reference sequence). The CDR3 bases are TGTGCCAGCAGTTATACAGGGGTCCAAGAGACCCAGTACTTC. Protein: CASSYTGVQETQYF.

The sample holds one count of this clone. The CDR3 protein is CASSLDTYQYF. The CDR3, as DNA: TGCGCCAGCAGCCTGGACACTTATCAGTACTTC. The V and J genes are TRBV5-1 and TRBJ2-7, with D tentatively TRBD1 (5 bases). The CDR3 is 11 residues long. Germline assignment: CDR1 SGHRS and CDR2 YFSETQ. V lost 4 bases to trimming and J lost 10 bases, with 12 bases between them.

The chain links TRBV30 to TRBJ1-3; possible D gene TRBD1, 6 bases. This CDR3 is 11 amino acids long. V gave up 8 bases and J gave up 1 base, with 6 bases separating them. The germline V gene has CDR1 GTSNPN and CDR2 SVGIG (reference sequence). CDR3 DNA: TGTGCCAGGGGGTCTGGAAACACCATATATTTT. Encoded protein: CARGSGNTIYF.

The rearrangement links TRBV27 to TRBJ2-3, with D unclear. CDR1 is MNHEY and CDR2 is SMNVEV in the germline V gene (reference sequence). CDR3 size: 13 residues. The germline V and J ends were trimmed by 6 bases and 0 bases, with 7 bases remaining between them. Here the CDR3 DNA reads TGTGCCAGCAGACTCCCTAGCACAGATACGCAGTATTTT. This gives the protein CASRLPSTDTQYF.

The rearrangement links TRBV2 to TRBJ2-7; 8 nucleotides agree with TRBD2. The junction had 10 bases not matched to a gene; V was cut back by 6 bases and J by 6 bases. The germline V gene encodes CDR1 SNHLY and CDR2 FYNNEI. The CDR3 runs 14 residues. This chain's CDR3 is CASRARVAGGEQYF. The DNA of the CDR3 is TGTGCCAGCAGGGCAAGGGTGGCGGGGGGCGAGCAGTACTTC.

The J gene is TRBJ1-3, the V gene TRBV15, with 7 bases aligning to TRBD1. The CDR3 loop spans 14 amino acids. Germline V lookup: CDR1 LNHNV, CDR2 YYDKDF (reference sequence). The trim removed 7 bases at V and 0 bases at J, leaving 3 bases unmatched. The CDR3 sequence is CATKGDSSGNTIYF. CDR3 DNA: TGTGCCACCAAAGGGGACAGCTCTGGAAACACCATATATTTT.

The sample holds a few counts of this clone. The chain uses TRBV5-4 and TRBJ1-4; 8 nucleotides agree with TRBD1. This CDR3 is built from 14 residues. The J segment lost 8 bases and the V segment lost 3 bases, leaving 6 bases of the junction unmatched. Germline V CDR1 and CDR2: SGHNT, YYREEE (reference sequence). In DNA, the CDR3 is TGTGCCAGCAGCTCGGGACAGGTAGAAGAAAAACTGTTTTTT. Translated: CASSSGQVEEKLFF.

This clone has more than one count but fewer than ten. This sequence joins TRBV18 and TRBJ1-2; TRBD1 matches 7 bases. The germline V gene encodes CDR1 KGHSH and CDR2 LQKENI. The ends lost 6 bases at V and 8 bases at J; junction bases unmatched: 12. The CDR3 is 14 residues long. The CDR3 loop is CASSPRQGTRGYTF. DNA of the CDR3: TGTGCCAGCTCGCCCCGACAGGGTACGCGGGGCTACACCTTC.

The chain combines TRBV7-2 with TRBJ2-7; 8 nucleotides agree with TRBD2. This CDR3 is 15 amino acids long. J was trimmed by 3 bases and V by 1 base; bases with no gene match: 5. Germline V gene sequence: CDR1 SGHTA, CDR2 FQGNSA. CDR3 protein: CASSLVPGGLYEQYF. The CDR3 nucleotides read TGTGCCAGCAGCTTAGTTCCGGGGGGGCTCTACGAGCAGTACTTC. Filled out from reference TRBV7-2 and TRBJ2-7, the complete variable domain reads GAGVSQSPSNKVTEKGKDVELRCDPISGHTALYWYRQSLGQGLEFLIYFQGNSAPDKSGLPSDRFSAERTGGSVSTLTIQRTQQEDSAVYLCASSLVPGGLYEQYFGPGTRLTVT.